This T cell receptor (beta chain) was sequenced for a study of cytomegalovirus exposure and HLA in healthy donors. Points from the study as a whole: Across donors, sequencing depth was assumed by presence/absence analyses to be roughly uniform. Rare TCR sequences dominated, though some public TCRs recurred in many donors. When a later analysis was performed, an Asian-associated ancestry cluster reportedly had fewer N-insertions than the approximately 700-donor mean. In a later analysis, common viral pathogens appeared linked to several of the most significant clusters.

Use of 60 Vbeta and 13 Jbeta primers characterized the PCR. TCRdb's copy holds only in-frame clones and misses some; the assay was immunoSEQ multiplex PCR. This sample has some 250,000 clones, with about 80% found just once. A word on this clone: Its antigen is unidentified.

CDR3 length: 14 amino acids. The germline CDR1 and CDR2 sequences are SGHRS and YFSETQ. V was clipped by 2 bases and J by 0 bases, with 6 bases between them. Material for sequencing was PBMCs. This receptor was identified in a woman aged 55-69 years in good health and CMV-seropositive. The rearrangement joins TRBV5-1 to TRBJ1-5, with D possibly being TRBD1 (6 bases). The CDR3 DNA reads TGCGCCAGCAGCTTAGGGGGTAGCAATCAGCCCCAGCATTTT. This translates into CASSLGGSNQPQHF.